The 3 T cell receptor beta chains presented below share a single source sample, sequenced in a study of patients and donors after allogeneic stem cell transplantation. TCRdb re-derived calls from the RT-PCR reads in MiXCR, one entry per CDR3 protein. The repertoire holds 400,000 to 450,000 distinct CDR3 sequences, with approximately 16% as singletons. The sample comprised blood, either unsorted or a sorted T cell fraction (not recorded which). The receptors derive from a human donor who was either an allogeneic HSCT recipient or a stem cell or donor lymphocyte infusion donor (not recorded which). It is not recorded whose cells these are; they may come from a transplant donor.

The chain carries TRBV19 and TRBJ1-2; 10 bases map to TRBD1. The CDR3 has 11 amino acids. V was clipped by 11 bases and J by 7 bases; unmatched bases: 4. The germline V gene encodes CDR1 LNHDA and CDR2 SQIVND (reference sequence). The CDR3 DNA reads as TGTGCCGTCCGGGACAGGGGTGGCTACACCTTC. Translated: CAVRDRGGYTF.

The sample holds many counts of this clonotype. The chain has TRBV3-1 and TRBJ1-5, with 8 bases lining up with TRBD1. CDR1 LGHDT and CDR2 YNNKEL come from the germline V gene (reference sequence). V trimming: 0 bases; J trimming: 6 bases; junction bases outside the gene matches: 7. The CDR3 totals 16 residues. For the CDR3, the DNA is TGTGCCAGCAGCCAAGATGGGGCAGGGGGCGGTCAGCCCCAGCATTTT. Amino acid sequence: CASSQDGAGGGQPQHF. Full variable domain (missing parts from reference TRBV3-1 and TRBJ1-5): DTAVSQTPKYLVTQMGNDKSIKCEQNLGHDTMYWYKQDSKKFLKIMFSYNNKELIINETVPNRFSPKSPDKAHLNLHINSLELGDSAVYFCASSQDGAGGGQPQHFGDGTRLSIL.

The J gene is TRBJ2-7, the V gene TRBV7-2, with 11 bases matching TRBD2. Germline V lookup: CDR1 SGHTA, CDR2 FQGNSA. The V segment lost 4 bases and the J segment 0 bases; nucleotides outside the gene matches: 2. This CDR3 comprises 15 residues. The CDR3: CASSWTSGPSYEQYF. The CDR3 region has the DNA TGTGCCAGCAGCTGGACTAGCGGGCCCTCCTACGAGCAGTACTTC.